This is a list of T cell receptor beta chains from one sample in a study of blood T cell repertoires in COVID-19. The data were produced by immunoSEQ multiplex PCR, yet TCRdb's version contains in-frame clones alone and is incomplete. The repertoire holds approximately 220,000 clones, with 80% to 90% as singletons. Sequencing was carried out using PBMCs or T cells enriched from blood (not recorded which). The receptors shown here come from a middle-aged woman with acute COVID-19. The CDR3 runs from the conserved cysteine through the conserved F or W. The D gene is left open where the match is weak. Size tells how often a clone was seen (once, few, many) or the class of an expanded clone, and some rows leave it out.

CASSPGQGGGGNQPQHF,TGCGCCAGCAGCCCTGGACAGGGAGGGGGGGGCAATCAGCCCCAGCATTTT,TRBV4-1,TRBJ1-5,TRBD1,many
CASSQGTSGYEQYF,TGCGCCAGCAGCCAAGGGACTAGCGGATACGAGCAGTACTTC,TRBV4-1,TRBJ2-7,TRBD2,NA
CASGPSLGGGWVNEQFF,TGTGCTAGTGGCCCATCCCTCGGGGGAGGGTGGGTCAATGAGCAGTTCTTC,TRBV12-5,TRBJ2-1,TRBD2,NA
CASNRGFNQPQHF,TGTGCCAGTAACAGGGGATTCAATCAGCCCCAGCATTTT,TRBV12-3/TRBV12-4,TRBJ1-5,TRBD1,once
CASSQAGAALYGYTF,TGCGCCAGCAGCCAAGCCGGCGCGGCCCTCTATGGCTACACCTTC,TRBV4-3,TRBJ1-2,NA,NA
CASSLPTSGSSYNEQFF,TGTGCCAGCAGTTTGCCGACTAGCGGGAGCTCCTACAATGAGCAGTTCTTC,TRBV28,TRBJ2-1,TRBD2,NA
CASSNTWEQFF,TGTGCCAGCAGTAATACTTGGGAGCAGTTCTTC,TRBV6-2/TRBV6-3,TRBJ2-1,NA,NA
CASVPRPQAGELFF,TGTGCCAGCGTTCCACGCCCCCAGGCCGGGGAGCTGTTTTTT,TRBV7-9,TRBJ2-2,NA,once
CASSQGQAKPQHF,TGTGCCAGCAGCCAAGGCCAGGCCAAGCCCCAGCATTTT,TRBV14,TRBJ1-5,NA,NA
CASSFTGLAGINEQFF,TGTGCCAGCAGCTTTACCGGACTAGCGGGAATTAATGAGCAGTTCTTC,TRBV13,TRBJ2-1,TRBD2,NA
CASRLTISWSLGLRGNQPQHF,TGTGCAAGTCGCTTAACTATCTCGTGGAGCTTAGGATTACGGGGGAATCAGCCCCAGCATTTT,TRBV12-2,TRBJ1-5,NA,NA
CASSSASGRSDTQYF,TGTGCCAGCAGCTCGGCTAGCGGGAGAAGTGATACGCAGTATTTT,TRBV7-3,TRBJ2-3,TRBD2,NA
CASSPRDRVNTEAFF,TGTGCCAGCAGCCCGAGGGACAGAGTTAACACTGAAGCTTTCTTT,TRBV7-9,TRBJ1-1,TRBD1,NA
CASSISTKNTQYF,TGTGCCAGTAGTATATCCACTAAGAATACGCAGTATTTT,TRBV19,TRBJ2-3,NA,NA
CASSSSGTSGRNEQFF,TGTGCCAGCAGCTCCTCCGGGACTAGCGGGAGGAATGAGCAGTTCTTC,TRBV7-2,TRBJ2-1,TRBD2,NA
CSVGTSSAFDNEQFF,TGCAGCGTCGGGACTTCCTCAGCCTTTGACAATGAGCAGTTCTTC,TRBV29-1,TRBJ2-1,NA,NA
CSVDSGNTGELFF,TGCAGCGTTGATTCCGGGAACACCGGGGAGCTGTTTTTT,TRBV29-1,TRBJ2-2,NA,NA
CASSPIDSTSNQPQHF,TGTGCCAGCAGTCCGATCGACAGCACGAGCAATCAGCCCCAGCATTTT,TRBV6-6,TRBJ1-5,NA,NA
CASSLGGPKETQYF,TGTGCCAGCAGTTTGGGGGGACCCAAAGAGACCCAGTACTTC,TRBV28,TRBJ2-5,NA,NA
CASRRLAGQETQYF,TGCGCCAGCAGGAGGTTAGCCGGGCAAGAGACCCAGTACTTC,TRBV5-1,TRBJ2-5,NA,NA
CASSRRPNRSAGANVLTF,TGTGCCAGCAGCCGTCGACCCAACAGGTCTGCTGGGGCCAACGTCCTGACTTTC,TRBV5-6,TRBJ2-6,NA,NA
CASSYSSVYEQYF,TGTGCCAGCAGTTACTCTTCTGTTTACGAGCAGTACTTC,TRBV6-5,TRBJ2-7,NA,NA
CASSISSGGNTQYF,TGTGCCAGTAGTATCTCTAGCGGGGGCAATACGCAGTATTTT,TRBV19,TRBJ2-3,TRBD2,NA
CASSSGEVSNQPQHF,TGTGCCAGCAGTTCCGGCGAGGTTAGCAATCAGCCCCAGCATTTT,TRBV28,TRBJ1-5,NA,NA
CASSPGEFYEQYF,TGCGCCAGCAGCCCGGGGGAGTTCTACGAGCAGTACTTC,TRBV5-1,TRBJ2-7,NA,NA